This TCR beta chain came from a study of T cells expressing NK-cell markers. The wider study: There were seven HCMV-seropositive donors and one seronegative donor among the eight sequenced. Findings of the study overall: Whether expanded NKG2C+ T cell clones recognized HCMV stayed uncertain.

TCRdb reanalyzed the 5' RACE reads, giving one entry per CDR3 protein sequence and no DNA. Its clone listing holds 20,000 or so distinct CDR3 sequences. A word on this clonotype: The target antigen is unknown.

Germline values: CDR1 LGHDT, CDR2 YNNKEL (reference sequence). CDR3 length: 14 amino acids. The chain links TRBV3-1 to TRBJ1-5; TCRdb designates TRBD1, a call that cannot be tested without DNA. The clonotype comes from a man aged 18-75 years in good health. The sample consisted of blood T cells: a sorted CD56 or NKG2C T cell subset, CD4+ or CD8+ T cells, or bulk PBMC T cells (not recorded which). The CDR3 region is CASSQRQGGQPQHF.